This TCR beta chain appears in the sequencing data of a study of T cells after posttransplantation cyclophosphamide. Germline CDR1 and CDR2: MGHRA and YSYEKL. Deletions cut 3 bases from V and 3 bases from J, with 9 bases between. This CDR3 is 14 amino acids long. Study-wide findings and caveats: Skin or GI-infiltrating T cells shared few TRB sequences with blood.

TCRdb's table, derived via immunoSEQ multiplex PCR, lists solely in-frame clones and lacks some. The profile shows just under 20,000 clones, approximately 90% of them singletons. With regard to this clone: Its antigen is as yet unknown.

Cyclophosphamide on days +3 and +4 followed busulfan-fludarabine conditioning and a marrow graft. This TCR derives from a female patient aged 40 to 55 who received an allogeneic stem cell transplant from a related donor, was CMV-positive, and had no GVHD. Part of the T cell pool may stem from the graft donor. Sequencing used PBMCs, obtained after allogeneic stem cell transplant with posttransplant cyclophosphamide. The rearrangement links TRBV4-1 to TRBJ1-5; TRBD1 is a possible D gene (6 bases). DNA for the CDR3: TGCGCCAGCAGCCATGGACAGTTCAATCAGCCCCAGCATTTT. It specifies CASSHGQFNQPQHF.